The rows below give T cell receptor beta chains drawn from one sample of a study of T cells after yellow fever vaccination. TCRdb re-derived calls from the 5' RACE reads in MiXCR, one entry per CDR3 protein. The table records 500,000 to 550,000 distinct CDR3 sequences, 20% to 25% of them present only once. The sample here was PBMCs, taken around 3 weeks after the first yellow fever vaccination. Source of these receptors: a man aged 18 to 35 who received the YFV17D yellow fever vaccine. Each CDR3 is given without its conserved first and last residue. The order of the fields is D gene, V gene, CDR3 protein. A D gene is named only where the DNA matches it firmly.

D gene: .
V gene: TRBV6-1
CDR3 protein: ASLPPGGWEQY

D gene: .
V gene: TRBV20-1
CDR3 protein: SATGTGRNTDTQY

D gene: TRBD1
V gene: TRBV12-5
CDR3 protein: AGIPGQGNEKLF

D gene: TRBD1
V gene: TRBV28
CDR3 protein: ASIPGTGVVDTQY

D gene: TRBD2
V gene: TRBV30
CDR3 protein: AWKFGTSGGYSYNEQF

D gene: .
V gene: TRBV28
CDR3 protein: ASREKITEAF

D gene: .
V gene: TRBV12-3/TRBV12-4
CDR3 protein: ASRPTGSNYGYT

D gene: TRBD1
V gene: TRBV11-2
CDR3 protein: ASSTPGQTETQY

D gene: TRBD1
V gene: TRBV28
CDR3 protein: ASSVGTGWGSSYEQY

D gene: .
V gene: TRBV19
CDR3 protein: ASTPVVGNSPLH